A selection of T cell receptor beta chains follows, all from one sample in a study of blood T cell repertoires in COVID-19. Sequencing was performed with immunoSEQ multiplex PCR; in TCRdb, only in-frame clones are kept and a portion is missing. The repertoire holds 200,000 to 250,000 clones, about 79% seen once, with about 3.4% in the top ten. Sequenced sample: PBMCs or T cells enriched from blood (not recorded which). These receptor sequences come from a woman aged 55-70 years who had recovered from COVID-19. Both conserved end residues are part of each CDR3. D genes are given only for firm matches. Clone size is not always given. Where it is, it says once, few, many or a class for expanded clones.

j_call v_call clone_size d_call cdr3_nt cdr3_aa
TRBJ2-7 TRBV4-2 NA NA TGTGCCAGCAGCCAGACCGGGACACTTGCCGTAGAGCAGTACTTC CASSQTGTLAVEQYF
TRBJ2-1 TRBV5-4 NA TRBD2 TGTGCCAGCAGCTTGGGAGTAGCGGGGGAATACCTCCGGGGTGAGCAGTTCTTC CASSLGVAGEYLRGEQFF
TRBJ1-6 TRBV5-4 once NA TGTGCCAGCAGCTTGGACGGGAATAATTCACCCCTCCACTTT CASSLDGNNSPLHF
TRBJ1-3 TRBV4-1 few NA TGCGCCAGCAGCCCCTGGGACACCCAAGTAGGAAACACCATATATTTT CASSPWDTQVGNTIYF
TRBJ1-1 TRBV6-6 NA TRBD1 TGTGCCAGCAGTAACGGGGACAGGGAATCCGAAGCTTTCTTT CASSNGDRESEAFF
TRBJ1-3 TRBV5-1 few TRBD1 TGCGCCAGCAGCCAGGGACAGCCCCGCTCTGGAAACACCATATATTTT CASSQGQPRSGNTIYF
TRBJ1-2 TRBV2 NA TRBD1 TGTGCCAGCGGGGGGACAGTCTATGGCTACACCTTC CASGGTVYGYTF
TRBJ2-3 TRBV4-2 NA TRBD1 TGTGCCAGCAGCCAACTAGGGACAGTTCCCACAGATACGCAGTATTTT CASSQLGTVPTDTQYF
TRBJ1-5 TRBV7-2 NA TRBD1 TGTGCCAGCAGCTGGACAGGGGAGAACAATCAGCCCCAGCATTTT CASSWTGENNQPQHF
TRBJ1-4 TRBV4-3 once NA TGCGCCAGCAGCCAAGACCAGGGCGCGAATGAAAAACTGTTTTTT CASSQDQGANEKLFF
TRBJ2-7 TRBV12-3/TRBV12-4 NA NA TGTGCCAGCAGTTTCTACAGTCTCGAGCAGTACTTC CASSFYSLEQYF
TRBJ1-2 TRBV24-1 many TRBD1 TGTGCCACCAGTGATTCAGGGGGCTGGGGCTACACCTTC CATSDSGGWGYTF
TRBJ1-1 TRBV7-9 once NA TGTGCCAGCAGCTATACGGACAGCCCGAACACTGAAGCTTTCTTT CASSYTDSPNTEAFF
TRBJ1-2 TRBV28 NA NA TGTGCCAGCAGTTTAAGAGTCGACTATGGCTACACCTTC CASSLRVDYGYTF
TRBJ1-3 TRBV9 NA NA TGTGCCAGCAGCTCGCGGGACTCTGGAAACACCATATATTTT CASSSRDSGNTIYF
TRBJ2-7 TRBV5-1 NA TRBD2 TGCGCCAGCAGCCCCGGGACTAGCGGAGGGGCCTACGAGCAGTACTTC CASSPGTSGGAYEQYF
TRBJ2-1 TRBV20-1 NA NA TGCAGTGCTAGTCCGGGGAGGATCTACAATGAGCAGTTCTTC CSASPGRIYNEQFF
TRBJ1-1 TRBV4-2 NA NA TGTGCCAGCAGCGAAAGCACAGGGTACACTGAAGCTTTCTTT CASSESTGYTEAFF
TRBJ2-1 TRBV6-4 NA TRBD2 TGTGCCAGCAGCCCACCGGGACTAGCGGGGCAAAGCTCCTACAATGAGCAGTTCTTC CASSPPGLAGQSSYNEQFF
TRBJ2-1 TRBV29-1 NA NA TGCAGCGTGGTAATCGGCGGGGCCTACAATGAGCAGTTCTTC CSVVIGGAYNEQFF